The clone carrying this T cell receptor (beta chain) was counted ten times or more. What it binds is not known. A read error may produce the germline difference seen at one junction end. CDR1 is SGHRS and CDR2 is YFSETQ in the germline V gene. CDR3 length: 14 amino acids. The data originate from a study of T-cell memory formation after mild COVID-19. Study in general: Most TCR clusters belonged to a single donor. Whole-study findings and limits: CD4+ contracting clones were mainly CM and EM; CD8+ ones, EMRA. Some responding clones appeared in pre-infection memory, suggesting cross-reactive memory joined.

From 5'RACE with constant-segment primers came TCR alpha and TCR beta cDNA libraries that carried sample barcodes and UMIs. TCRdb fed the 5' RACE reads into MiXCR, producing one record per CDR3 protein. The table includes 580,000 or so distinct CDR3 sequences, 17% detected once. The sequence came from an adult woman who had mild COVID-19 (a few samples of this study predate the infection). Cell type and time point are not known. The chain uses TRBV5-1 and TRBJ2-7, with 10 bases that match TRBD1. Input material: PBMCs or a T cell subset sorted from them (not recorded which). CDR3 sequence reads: CASSSGTGDYEQYF. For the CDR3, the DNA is TGTGCCAGCAGTTCCGGGACAGGGGACTACGAGCAGTACTTC.